This is a list of T cell receptor beta chains from one sample in a study of T cell responses to AZD1222 COVID-19 vaccine. Assay: immunoSEQ multiplex PCR; the TCRdb copy retains only in-frame clones and omits some. The profile covers hundreds of thousands of clones, with around 93% appearing a single time and approximately 1% taken by the ten largest. The starting material was peripheral blood, obtained on day 0 of MenACWY control vaccination. The origin of the receptors is an adult in good health. The CDR3 runs from the conserved cysteine through the conserved F or W. D genes are given only for firm matches. Expanded clones are given a class, and other clones once, few, many or no size at all.

d_call clone_size j_call v_call cdr3_aa cdr3_nt
NA NA TRBJ2-3 TRBV30 CAWSGGRWGADTQYF TGTGCCTGGAGTGGGGGTAGGTGGGGGGCAGATACGCAGTATTTT
NA NA TRBJ2-1 TRBV3-1/TRBV3-2 CASSQAWQGPYNEQFF TGTGCCAGCAGCCAGGCGTGGCAGGGTCCCTACAATGAGCAGTTCTTC
TRBD1 NA TRBJ1-2 TRBV7-9 CASRESAGGDGYTF TGTGCCAGCAGGGAATCGGCAGGGGGCGATGGCTACACCTTC
NA NA TRBJ1-1 TRBV9 CASSPMTGNTEAFF TGTGCCAGCAGCCCAATGACAGGGAACACTGAAGCTTTCTTT
TRBD2 NA TRBJ2-5 TRBV28 CASSRNLLAGGQETQYF TGTGCCAGCAGCAGAAATTTACTAGCGGGGGGCCAAGAGACCCAGTACTTC
NA NA TRBJ1-1 TRBV19 CASSEGVKTEAFF TGTGCCAGTAGTGAGGGAGTAAAGACTGAAGCTTTCTTT
NA NA TRBJ1-3 TRBV12-3/TRBV12-4 CASSLEGWGTIYF TGTGCCAGCAGTTTGGAGGGGTGGGGCACCATATATTTT
NA NA TRBJ1-1 TRBV28 CASSEFRDSEAFF TGTGCCAGCAGTGAATTTAGGGACTCCGAAGCTTTCTTT
NA NA TRBJ1-2 TRBV2 CASSENLADYGYTF TGTGCCAGCAGTGAAAATTTGGCAGACTATGGCTACACCTTC
TRBD2 NA TRBJ2-7 TRBV28 CASTLVAGYYEQYF TGTGCCAGCACCCTCGTAGCGGGTTACTACGAGCAGTACTTC
NA NA TRBJ2-1 TRBV7-3 CASSSGGGSFHEQFF TGTGCCAGCAGCTCAGGGGGGGGAAGCTTCCATGAGCAGTTCTTC
TRBD2 NA TRBJ2-7 TRBV6-2/TRBV6-3 CASRPSGGAANEQYF TGTGCCAGCAGACCTAGCGGGGGGGCCGCGAACGAGCAGTACTTC
TRBD2 NA TRBJ2-1 TRBV6-5 CASSFVGLAGDNEQFF TGTGCCAGCAGTTTCGTCGGACTAGCGGGGGACAATGAGCAGTTCTTC
TRBD1 few TRBJ1-2 TRBV19 CASSMQGAPVGYTF TGTGCCAGTAGTATGCAGGGGGCGCCGGTTGGCTACACCTTC
NA NA TRBJ2-2 TRBV6-4 CASNTGELFF TGTGCCAGCAACACCGGGGAGCTGTTTTTT
NA NA TRBJ1-6 TRBV14 CASSRKTLGNSPLHF TGTGCCAGCAGCCGAAAAACATTGGGGAATTCACCCCTCCACTTT
NA NA TRBJ2-1 TRBV27 CASSLSAAPYNEQFF TGTGCCAGCAGTTTATCAGCGGCCCCCTACAATGAGCAGTTCTTC
NA NA TRBJ1-1 TRBV7-2 CASSLLGPGNTEAFF TGTGCCAGCAGCTTACTGGGACCAGGGAACACTGAAGCTTTCTTT
TRBD1 NA TRBJ1-5 TRBV3-1/TRBV3-2 CASSLQGANQPQHF TGTGCCAGCAGCCTGCAGGGGGCCAATCAGCCCCAGCATTTT
NA NA TRBJ2-3 TRBV14 CASRPRTEPTDTQYF TGTGCCAGCCGACCTCGGACAGAGCCGACAGATACGCAGTATTTT
NA NA TRBJ2-7 TRBV6-5 CASSYQQGYEQYF TGTGCCAGCAGTTACCAACAGGGCTACGAGCAGTACTTC
NA NA TRBJ1-4 TRBV3-1/TRBV3-2 CASSQDPTGANEKLFF TGTGCCAGCAGCCAAGACCCGACAGGTGCTAATGAAAAACTGTTTTTT
NA NA TRBJ2-7 TRBV15 CATSNRRNYEQYF TGTGCCACCAGCAACCGACGTAATTACGAGCAGTACTTC
NA NA TRBJ2-6 TRBV19 CASSWWGVRTGANVLTF TGTGCCAGTAGTTGGTGGGGGGTAAGGACCGGGGCCAACGTCCTGACTTTC
NA NA TRBJ1-2 TRBV28 CATVTGGYGYTF TGTGCCACCGTCACAGGAGGCTATGGCTACACCTTC
TRBD1 NA TRBJ1-5 TRBV6-5 CASTLTGGANQPQHF TGTGCCAGCACCTTGACAGGGGGCGCCAATCAGCCCCAGCATTTT
NA NA TRBJ2-7 TRBV2 CAGTGLSSYEQYF TGTGCCGGTACGGGACTTAGCTCCTACGAGCAGTACTTC
NA NA TRBJ1-1 TRBV27 CASRKGHMNTEAFF TGTGCCAGCAGAAAAGGACACATGAACACTGAAGCTTTCTTT
NA few TRBJ1-1 TRBV2 CASSRQNTEAFF TGTGCCAGCAGCAGACAGAACACTGAAGCTTTCTTT
NA NA TRBJ1-2 TRBV7-2 CASSSRDGAYGYTF TGTGCCAGCAGCAGCCGGGACGGCGCCTATGGCTACACCTTC
NA once TRBJ1-2 TRBV6-1 CASSEASGSNYGYTF TGTGCCAGCAGTGAAGCGTCAGGGTCTAACTATGGCTACACCTTC
NA NA TRBJ1-3 TRBV6-5 CASSPRSTSRNTIYF TGTGCCAGCAGTCCCCGGAGCACGAGCCGAAACACCATATATTTT
TRBD2 NA TRBJ2-3 TRBV7-2 CASTHRLAGTDTQYF TGTGCCAGCACCCATCGGCTAGCGGGGACAGATACGCAGTATTTT
NA NA TRBJ1-2 TRBV6-5 CASYMSLQGYTF TGTGCCAGCTATATGAGCCTCCAAGGCTACACCTTC
NA NA TRBJ1-1 TRBV5-1 CASSTGIEGTEAFF TGCGCCAGCAGTACAGGGATTGAGGGTACTGAAGCTTTCTTT
NA NA TRBJ1-2 TRBV7-9 CASSMDRYGYTF TGTGCCAGCAGCATGGACCGGTATGGCTACACCTTC
TRBD1 once TRBJ1-2 TRBV11-3 CASSLGQGGYGYTF TGTGCCAGCAGCTTGGGACAGGGAGGCTATGGCTACACCTTC
NA NA TRBJ1-5 TRBV6-6 CASRGQSNQPQHF TGTGCCAGCAGAGGACAGAGCAATCAGCCCCAGCATTTT
NA NA TRBJ1-2 TRBV12-3/TRBV12-4 CASSNVQPGGYTF TGTGCCAGCAGTAACGTACAGCCGGGCGGCTACACCTTC
NA few TRBJ1-3 TRBV6-5 CATRTEGNTIYF TGTGCCACCAGGACAGAAGGAAACACCATATATTTT
NA NA TRBJ1-2 TRBV14 CASSPDATGGYTF TGTGCCAGCAGCCCCGATGCTACAGGTGGCTACACCTTC
NA NA TRBJ2-2 TRBV24-1 CATSDATGPRGTGELFF TGTGCCACCAGTGACGCAACAGGGCCTCGGGGCACCGGGGAGCTGTTTTTT
NA NA TRBJ1-2 TRBV28 CASSLLVSGYTF TGTGCCAGCAGTTTACTGGTTTCGGGCTACACCTTC
NA once TRBJ1-4 TRBV6-6 CASSGASPGTNEKLFF TGTGCCAGCAGTGGGGCCTCCCCCGGGACTAATGAAAAACTGTTTTTT
NA NA TRBJ1-1 TRBV3-1/TRBV3-2 CASSQGRGLSEAFF TGTGCCAGCAGCCAAGGACGGGGGTTATCTGAAGCTTTCTTT
NA NA TRBJ1-3 TRBV4-1 CASSQEKGPGRHSGNTIYF TGCGCCAGCAGCCAAGAAAAGGGCCCGGGACGGCATTCTGGAAACACCATATATTTT
NA NA TRBJ1-1 TRBV30 CAWSTPGTVTEAFF TGTGCCTGGAGTACTCCGGGGACCGTCACTGAAGCTTTCTTT
NA NA TRBJ2-1 TRBV11-1 CASSLGGGGEQFF TGTGCCAGCAGCTTAGGAGGGGGTGGTGAGCAGTTCTTC
NA once TRBJ2-7 TRBV6-5 CATTRFGGARGEQYF TGTGCCACCACTAGGTTTGGGGGGGCCCGGGGCGAGCAGTACTTC
NA NA TRBJ2-5 TRBV5-1 CASSFTARGFQETQYF TGCGCCAGCAGCTTCACAGCCCGGGGGTTCCAAGAGACCCAGTACTTC
TRBD1 NA TRBJ1-3 TRBV6-6 CASSYSTGGSGNTIYF TGTGCCAGCAGTTACTCGACAGGGGGCTCTGGAAACACCATATATTTT
NA NA TRBJ2-5 TRBV2 CASKGRHTQETQYF TGTGCCAGCAAGGGGCGCCATACGCAAGAGACCCAGTACTTC
NA NA TRBJ2-7 TRBV24-1 CATSDGHTYEQYF TGTGCCACCAGTGATGGACATACCTACGAGCAGTACTTC
NA NA TRBJ1-5 TRBV7-8 CASSLAVSLTSNQPQHF TGTGCCAGCAGCTTAGCGGTCTCCCTCACCTCCAATCAGCCCCAGCATTTT
TRBD1 NA TRBJ1-2 TRBV28 CASSSGTGYVGGYTF TGTGCCAGCAGTTCCGGGACAGGGTATGTAGGCGGCTACACCTTC
NA NA TRBJ2-1 TRBV28 CASSLGHTNYNEQFF TGTGCCAGCAGTTTAGGGCACACCAACTACAATGAGCAGTTCTTC
TRBD1 once TRBJ1-2 TRBV15 CATSKQGKSDGYTF TGTGCCACCAGCAAACAGGGGAAGTCAGATGGCTACACCTTC
NA once TRBJ1-2 TRBV4-3 CASSQERRDYGYTF TGCGCCAGCAGCCAAGAACGCAGGGACTATGGCTACACCTTC
TRBD1 NA TRBJ1-1 TRBV7-9 CASSPQGQGLGEAFF TGTGCCAGCAGCCCCCAAGGACAGGGGTTGGGGGAAGCTTTCTTT